The sequence of this TCR beta chain was determined in a study of blood T cells in healthy people across ages. Study at large: Roughly one uniquely barcoded beta molecule per two T cells was captured.

A sample-barcoded 5' primer and a J-beta primer mix were used in a second PCR of about 7 to 12 cycles. TCRdb fed the 5' RACE reads into MiXCR, producing one record per CDR3 protein. Of roughly 1,800,000 distinct CDR3 sequences listed, around 48% are singletons. Findings and caveats of the study: Greater diversity and more naive CD4+ cells were seen in long-lived donors than in aged donors. Naive T cell percentage showed a strong correlation with TCR beta diversity. Calculation of diversity from one million T cells yielded estimates considered to be underestimates.

Trimming removed 3 bases at V and 12 bases at J, with 9 bases between. CDR3 length: 12 amino acids. Germline V gene lookup returns CDR1 ENHRY and CDR2 SYGVKD. Turning to this clonotype: What it binds is not known.

V is TRBV10-3 and J is TRBJ1-6; D is uncertain. The clonotype comes from a woman aged 40 to 50 in good health. The sample comprised blood. CDR3: CAISEWGVPLHF. The CDR3 bases are TGTGCCATCAGTGAATGGGGAGTACCCCTCCACTTT.